Included here is one TCR beta chain sequence, with context. The antigen is unknown. Other DNA sequences within the sample encode an identical CDR3. The assay was immunoSEQ multiplex PCR, and TCRdb's table has in-frame clones only and misses some. The sample consists of roughly 64,000 clones, roughly 80% of them appearing once. The CDR3 spans 11 residues. The germline gives CDR1 SNHLY, CDR2 FYNNEI. V was trimmed by 5 bases and J by 0 bases, leaving 2 bases between them. This sample is drawn from a study of OX40 agonist ivuxolimab in advanced cancers. Study-level findings and limits: Some of the nonresponding patients also showed low levels of normalized T-cell clonal expansion. Expanded clones belonging to CD8+ T cells outnumbered, on average, those of CD4+.

The chain is built from TRBV2 and TRBJ2-7; D call uncertain. Source: CD4+ or CD8+ T cells sorted from blood, taken in a trial of the OX40 agonist ivuxolimab. The clonotype comes from an adult with an advanced solid tumor such as melanoma, head and neck, liver or kidney cancer. The CDR3 bases are TGTGCCAGCAGTCTCTCCTACGAGCAGTACTTC. This gives the protein CASSLSYEQYF. Full variable domain (missing parts from reference TRBV2 and TRBJ2-7): EPEVTQTPSHQVTQMGQEVILRCVPISNHLYFYWYRQILGQKVEFLVSFYNNEISEKSEIFDDQFSVERPDGSNFTLKIRSTKLEDSAMYFCASSLSYEQYFGPGTRLTVT.